These 20 T cell receptor beta chains were sequenced from one sample in a study of a mutant IDH1 vaccine in newly diagnosed glioma. The assay was immunoSEQ multiplex PCR, and TCRdb's table has in-frame clones only and misses some. This sample has 84,000 or so clones, with 75% to 90% found just once. Time point specified: week 47, end of study. It was 300 ug of mutant IDH1 20-mer peptide that made up each vaccine dose, given with topical imiquimod. The antigens of these receptors remain unknown. Source: PBMCs, taken from a glioma patient whose treatment included an IDH1 peptide vaccine. The source of these receptors is a man in his forties with glioma.

The chain has TRBV7-2 and TRBJ1-5; D remains unclear. Trimming removed 2 bases from V and 6 bases from J, with 5 bases in between. The germline V gene encodes CDR1 SGHTA and CDR2 FQGNSA. The length of the CDR3 is 12 residues. The CDR3 loop reads CASSLLGQPQHF. DNA for the CDR3: TGTGCCAGCAGCTTATTGGGTCAGCCCCAGCATTTT.

J is TRBJ2-7 and V is TRBV6-1, with D unresolved. The length of the CDR3 is 15 residues. The germline CDR1 and CDR2 sequences are MNHNS and SASEGT. With 1 base removed from V and 2 bases from J, the gap between germline ends came to 12 bases. CDR3 sequence reads: CASSEGPYLPYEQYF. The CDR3 bases are TGTGCCAGCAGTGAAGGCCCCTACCTTCCCTACGAGCAGTACTTC.

The V call is TRBV29-1, the J call TRBJ2-5; 14 bases align to TRBD2. The J call may not be correct, given that the DNA end is closer to TRBJ2-7. The CDR3 contains 16 residues. Germline assignment: CDR1 SQVTM and CDR2 ANQGSEA. DNA of the CDR3: TGCAGCGTTGAAGGGACTAGCGGGAGGCCGACCTACGAGCAGTACTTC. Its protein product is CSVEGTSGRPTYEQYF.

The V gene is TRBV5-8, the J gene TRBJ1-5, with D possibly being TRBD1 (6 bases). CDR3 length equals 16 residues. Trimming pared 0 bases from V and 0 bases from J, leaving 10 bases between. The V gene's germline CDR1 is SGHTS and CDR2 YDEGEE. The CDR3 sequence is CASSLGTVHSNQPQHF. CDR3 bases: TGTGCCAGCAGCTTGGGGACAGTCCATAGCAATCAGCCCCAGCATTTT.

This clone has only a few counts. V and J are TRBV4-3 and TRBJ2-2; D might be TRBD2 (5 bases). The CDR3 sequence is 14 residues long. V was pared by 0 bases and J by 8 bases, with 10 bases between. Looked up from germline, CDR1 is LGHNA and CDR2 is YSLEER. The CDR3 region is CASSQEWEKGELFF. CDR3 sequence (DNA): TGCGCCAGCAGCCAAGAGTGGGAGAAGGGGGAGCTGTTTTTT.

The chain links TRBV6-5 to TRBJ2-3; D not certain. This CDR3 contains 15 residues. The germline V gene encodes CDR1 MNHEY and CDR2 SVGAGI. The V end lost 6 bases, the J end lost 2 bases, and 15 bases lay between the germline ends. The CDR3 region has the DNA TGTGCCAGCAGGGTGCGCGGCAGCCCCACAGATACGCAGTATTTT. Translation: CASRVRGSPTDTQYF.

The chain couples TRBV7-9 to TRBJ1-1; 9 bases match TRBD1. Per germline, CDR1 SEHNR and CDR2 FQNEAQ (reference sequence). The CDR3 is 15 residues long. V was pared by 5 bases and J by 1 base, with 5 bases of the junction left unmatched. For the CDR3, the DNA is TGTGCCAGCAGCCCTTGGACAGGGGCGAACACTGAAGCTTTCTTT. Translation gives CASSPWTGANTEAFF.

The DNA of the CDR3 is TGTGCCAGCAGGCCCCGACTAGCCGGGTATGATGAGCAGTTCTTC. Protein sequence: CASRPRLAGYDEQFF. The V call is TRBV4-2, the J call TRBJ2-1; TRBD2 agrees at 7 bases. The CDR3 contains 15 residues. Germline V gene data show CDR1 as LGHNA and CDR2 as YNFKEQ. The V segment lost 6 bases and the J segment 8 bases; nucleotides outside the gene matches: 13.

Only a few counts were recorded for this clone. V is TRBV19 and J is TRBJ1-5, with 11 bases fitting TRBD1. CDR3 length: 15 amino acids. With V trimmed by 3 bases and J by 10 bases, 8 bases remained unmatched. The V gene's germline CDR1 is LNHDA and CDR2 SQIVND (reference sequence). The CDR3 sequence: CASSIGTGGLSPQHF. The CDR3 nucleotides read TGTGCCAGTAGTATCGGGACAGGGGGATTGAGCCCCCAGCATTTT.

This clone was recorded a few times. The gene calls are TRBV7-9 and TRBJ2-5; D is ambiguous. In germline, CDR1 is SEHNR, CDR2 FQNEAQ (reference sequence). The CDR3 has 13 residues. V lost 5 bases to trimming and J lost 2 bases, with 9 bases between them. Here the CDR3 reads CASSPRAQETQYF. The CDR3 DNA follows: TGTGCCAGCAGCCCCCGGGCTCAAGAGACCCAGTACTTC.

The chain uses TRBV7-9 and TRBJ2-1; 8 bases agree with TRBD2. Unmatched junction bases numbered 12, after V lost 1 base and J lost 10 bases. Germline lookup yields CDR1 SEHNR and CDR2 FQNEAQ (reference sequence). The CDR3 runs 16 residues. The CDR3 DNA reads TGTGCCAGCAGCTTAGTCATTAGCGGGACCGAGATAGAGCAGTTCTTC. The encoded protein is CASSLVISGTEIEQFF.

The rearrangement joins TRBV7-8 to TRBJ2-5, with D perhaps TRBD2 (5 bases). The CDR3 consists of 13 residues. The V end was cut by 5 bases, the J end by 4 bases, with 11 bases between. Germline loops: CDR1 SGHVS, CDR2 FQNEAQ. The CDR3 DNA follows: TGTGCCAGCAGCAAAAGGACTGGAGAGACCCAGTACTTC. It encodes CASSKRTGETQYF.

The sample holds a few counts of this clone. V gene TRBV25-1 combines with J gene TRBJ1-6; D uncertain. CDR1 and CDR2 from the germline V gene are MGHDK and SYGVNS. This CDR3 comprises 14 residues. With 5 bases removed from V and 2 bases from J, the gap between germline ends came to 7 bases. CDR3 residues: CASSRGTYNSPLHF. CDR3 in DNA: TGTGCCAGCAGTCGAGGGACCTATAATTCACCCCTCCACTTT.

The rearrangement links TRBV11-3 to TRBJ1-1; D may be TRBD1 (5 bases). V lost 6 bases to trimming and J lost 8 bases, with 16 bases between them. Germline loops: CDR1 SGHNT, CDR2 YENEEA. The CDR3 sequence is 13 residues long. CDR3 nucleotide sequence: TGTGCCAGCAGTCCCAGACGGGGGTCGGAAGCTTTCTTT. The encoded protein is CASSPRRGSEAFF.

This clone turned up a few times. The chain carries TRBV2 and TRBJ2-5; D gene unclear. V gave up 2 bases and J gave up 4 bases, with 8 bases separating them. This CDR3 region has 13 residues. The germline V gene has CDR1 SNHLY and CDR2 FYNNEI. The CDR3 DNA follows: TGTGCCAGCAGTGAAATAGTCAGAGAGACCCAGTACTTC. Amino acid sequence: CASSEIVRETQYF.

This chain connects TRBV4-3 to TRBJ1-1, with 9 bases aligning to TRBD1. This CDR3 is built from 15 residues. CDR1 and CDR2 from the germline V gene are LGHNA and YSLEER. V trimming: 5 bases; J trimming: 3 bases; junction bases outside the gene matches: 7. DNA for the CDR3: TGCGCCAGCAGCTTCGGGACAGGGAGAGACACTGAAGCTTTCTTT. Protein product: CASSFGTGRDTEAFF.

This clone was found once. The chain recombines TRBV4-3 with TRBJ1-4; 10 nucleotides agree with TRBD1. Losses at the gene ends were 4 bases for V and 6 bases for J; bases not matched to a gene: 8. CDR1 and CDR2 from the germline V gene are LGHNA and YSLEER. The CDR3 loop spans 16 amino acids. The CDR3 nucleotides are TGCGCCAGCAGCCCAGCTATGACAGGGGGCCATGAAAAACTGTTTTTT. Residues: CASSPAMTGGHEKLFF.

In this sample, this clone turned up a few times. The chain combines TRBV7-2 with TRBJ2-7; no clear D gene. There are 14 residues in the CDR3. V lost 5 bases and J 4 bases, leaving 15 bases between the germline ends. Germline CDR1 is SGHTA and CDR2 is FQGNSA. CDR3 sequence: CASSPPRVGYEQYF. The CDR3 bases are TGTGCCAGCAGCCCTCCCCGGGTGGGGTACGAGCAGTACTTC. The variable domain in full, with the rest retrieved from reference TRBV7-2 and TRBJ2-7, is GAGVSQSPSNKVTEKGKDVELRCDPISGHTALYWYRQSLGQGLEFLIYFQGNSAPDKSGLPSDRFSAERTGGSVSTLTIQRTQQEDSAVYLCASSPPRVGYEQYFGPGTRLTVT.

This chain connects TRBV2 to TRBJ1-2; maybe TRBD1 (6 bases). Germline lookup yields CDR1 SNHLY and CDR2 FYNNEI. The V and J ends lost 5 bases and 3 bases respectively, with 10 bases between them. The CDR3 length is 13 residues. The CDR3 sequence is CASSPDRYYGYTF. The CDR3 DNA follows: TGTGCCAGCAGTCCGGACAGATACTATGGCTACACCTTC. The entire variable domain, with the rest obtained from reference TRBV2 and TRBJ1-2, is as follows: EPEVTQTPSHQVTQMGQEVILRCVPISNHLYFYWYRQILGQKVEFLVSFYNNEISEKSEIFDDQFSVERPDGSNFTLKIRSTKLEDSAMYFCASSPDRYYGYTFGSGTRLTVV.

The chain links TRBV5-4 to TRBJ2-3; 7 nucleotides match TRBD2. The germline gives CDR1 SGHNT, CDR2 YYREEE (reference sequence). The CDR3 sequence is 15 residues long. V shed 3 bases, J shed 0 bases, and the junction held 4 bases outside the gene matches. The CDR3 region has the DNA TGTGCCAGCAGCTATCTGCGGGGGAGCACAGATACGCAGTATTTT. This translates into CASSYLRGSTDTQYF.